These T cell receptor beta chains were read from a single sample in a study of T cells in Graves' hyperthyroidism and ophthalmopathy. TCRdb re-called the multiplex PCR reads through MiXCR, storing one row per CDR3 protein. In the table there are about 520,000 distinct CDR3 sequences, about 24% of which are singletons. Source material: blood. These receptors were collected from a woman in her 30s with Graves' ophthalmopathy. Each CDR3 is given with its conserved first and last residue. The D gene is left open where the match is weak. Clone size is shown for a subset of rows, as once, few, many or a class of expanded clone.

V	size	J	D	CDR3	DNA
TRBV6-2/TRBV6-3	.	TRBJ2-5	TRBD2	CASSGTSGVQETQYF	TGTGCCAGCAGTGGGACTAGCGGGGTCCAAGAGACCCAGTACTTC
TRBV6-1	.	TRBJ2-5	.	CASRRNQETQYF	TGTGCCAGCAGGCGAAACCAAGAGACCCAGTACTTC
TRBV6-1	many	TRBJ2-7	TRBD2	CASSGAGGAGTYEQYF	TGTGCCAGCAGTGGGGCTGGGGGAGCGGGAACCTACGAGCAGTACTTC
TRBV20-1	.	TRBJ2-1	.	CSASPSREQFF	TGCAGTGCTAGCCCCTCTAGGGAGCAGTTCTTC
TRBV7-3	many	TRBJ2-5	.	CASSVSSQETQYF	TGTGCCAGCAGTGTCAGCAGCCAAGAGACCCAGTACTTC
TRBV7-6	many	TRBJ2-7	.	CASSLAGGGEQHF	TGTGCCAGCAGCTTAGCGGGGGGTGGCGAGCAGCACTTC
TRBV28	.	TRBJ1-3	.	CASRPLEGGTGNTIYF	TGTGCCAGCAGGCCCCTAGAGGGGGGTACCGGAAACACCATATATTTT
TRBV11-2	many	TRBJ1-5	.	CASSFLTNQPQHF	TGTGCCAGCAGCTTCCTTACCAATCAGCCCCAGCATTTT
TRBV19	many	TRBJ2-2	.	CASSVRNSATGELFF	TGTGCCAGTAGTGTTCGGAACAGTGCCACCGGGGAGCTGTTTTTT
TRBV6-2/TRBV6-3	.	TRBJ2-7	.	CASRTGSLDEQYF	TGTGCCAGCAGAACAGGCTCACTCGACGAGCAGTACTTC
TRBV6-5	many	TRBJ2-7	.	CASSLDYRPYEQYF	TGTGCCAGCAGTTTGGACTACAGACCCTACGAGCAGTACTTC
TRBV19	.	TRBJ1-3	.	CASSVAGVSGNTIYF	TGTGCCAGTAGTGTCGCGGGTGTATCCGGAAACACCATATATTTT
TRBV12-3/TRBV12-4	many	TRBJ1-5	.	CASSFGQFNQPQHF	TGTGCCAGCAGTTTTGGGCAATTCAATCAGCCCCAGCATTTT
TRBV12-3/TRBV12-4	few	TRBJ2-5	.	CASTPLGVRGETRYF	TGTGCCAGTACCCCCCTGGGGGTGCGGGGAGAGACCCGGTACTTC
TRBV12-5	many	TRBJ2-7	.	CASGLTTSTGSALIYEQYF	TGTGCTAGTGGTTTGACCACCTCGACCGGGTCAGCACTAATATACGAGCAGTACTTC
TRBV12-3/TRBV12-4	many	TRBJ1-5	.	CASSQTKQERGQPQHF	TGTGCCAGCAGTCAGACAAAACAGGAACGCGGACAGCCCCAGCATTTT
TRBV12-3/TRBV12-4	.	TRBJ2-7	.	CASSPTLHEQYF	TGTGCCAGCAGTCCGACTCTCCACGAGCAGTACTTC
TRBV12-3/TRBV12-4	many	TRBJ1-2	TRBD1	CASGSGQNYGYTF	TGTGCCAGCGGGTCGGGACAGAACTATGGCTACACCTTC
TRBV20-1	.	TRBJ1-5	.	CSAREGGPQHF	TGCAGTGCTAGGGAGGGAGGGCCCCAGCATTTT
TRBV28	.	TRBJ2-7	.	CASRPGTDLYEQYF	TGTGCCAGCAGACCCGGGACGGACTTATACGAGCAGTACTTC
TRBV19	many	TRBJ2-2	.	CASSIDRSGTAGSTGELFF	TGTGCCAGTAGTATAGACAGGAGTGGGACGGCGGGGAGCACCGGGGAGCTGTTTTTT
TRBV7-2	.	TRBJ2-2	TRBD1	CASSLGQLGQTNTGELFF	TGTGCCAGCAGCTTAGGGCAATTGGGACAGACGAACACCGGGGAGCTGTTTTTT
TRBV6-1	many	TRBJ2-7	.	CASSVGPGHEQYF	TGTGCCAGCAGTGTCGGACCGGGCCACGAGCAGTACTTC
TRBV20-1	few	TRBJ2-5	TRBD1	CSAGTFDRGETQYF	TGCAGTGCTGGAACGTTCGACAGGGGAGAGACCCAGTACTTC
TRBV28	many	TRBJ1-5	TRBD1	CASSFKQGANQPQHF	TGTGCCAGCAGTTTCAAACAGGGGGCCAATCAGCCCCAGCATTTT
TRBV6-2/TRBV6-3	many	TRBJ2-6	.	CASSPKNGQSSGANVLTF	TGTGCCAGCAGTCCCAAAAACGGACAGTCATCTGGGGCCAACGTCCTGACTTTC
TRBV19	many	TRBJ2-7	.	CASSRSRGPSYEQYF	TGTGCCAGTAGTAGGTCCCGGGGCCCTTCCTACGAGCAGTACTTC
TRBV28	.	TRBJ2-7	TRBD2	CASSLTSGTTLYEQYF	TGTGCCAGCAGTTTAACTAGCGGGACCACTTTGTACGAGCAGTACTTC